The 30 T cell receptor beta chains listed next were all sequenced from one sample in a study of blood T cell repertoires in COVID-19. TCRdb keeps only in-frame clones here, not all; method: immunoSEQ multiplex PCR. The data contain 130,000 to 150,000 clones, less than 90% of them singletons. Material: PBMCs or T cells enriched from blood (not recorded which). The receptors were gathered from a woman aged 45-60 years who had been exposed to COVID-19.

This clone was picked up one time. This chain joins TRBV27 and TRBJ1-3; D gene unclear. CDR1 MNHEY and CDR2 SMNVEV come from the germline V gene (reference sequence). V dropped 3 bases and J dropped 4 bases, with 7 bases sitting between them. The CDR3 consists of 13 residues. DNA of the CDR3: TGTGCCAGCAGTTTGCCGGGAGGAAACACCATATATTTT. This sequence encodes CASSLPGGNTIYF.

The V and J genes are TRBV7-2 and TRBJ1-4, with 8 bases identical to TRBD1. Germline trimming cut 5 bases from V and 5 bases from J; bases unmatched to any gene: 10. From germline, CDR1 is SGHTA and CDR2 FQGNSA. The CDR3 runs 16 residues. The CDR3 here is CASSRTGRRGNEKLFF. CDR3 DNA: TGTGCCAGCAGCCGGACAGGGCGACGGGGAAATGAAAAACTGTTTTTT.

The gene calls are TRBV27 and TRBJ1-2; tentative D call: TRBD1 (6 bases). This CDR3 comprises 15 residues. V lost 7 bases and J 4 bases, leaving 19 bases between the germline ends. CDR1 and CDR2 from the germline V gene are MNHEY and SMNVEV (reference sequence). The CDR3: CASKRLDSEIYGYTF. CDR3 nucleotide sequence: TGTGCCAGCAAACGGTTGGACAGTGAAATCTATGGCTACACCTTC.

This chain links TRBV6-1 with TRBJ1-1, with TRBD1 identical over 9 bases. The CDR3 is 17 residues long. The ends lost 4 bases at V and 2 bases at J; junction bases unmatched: 11. Germline V CDR1 and CDR2: MNHNS, SASEGT. CDR3 coding DNA: TGTGCCAGCAGTGCCCTTAAGGGACAGGGTCCCAACACTGAAGCTTTCTTT. This sequence encodes CASSALKGQGPNTEAFF.

This clone was observed a single time. The genes are TRBV24-1 and TRBJ2-2; 7 bases line up with TRBD1. This CDR3 has 16 amino acids. V trimming: 5 bases; J trimming: 0 bases; junction bases outside the gene matches: 5. Per germline, CDR1 KGHDR and CDR2 SFDVKD. This CDR3 reads CATSGVGTANTGELFF. Here the CDR3 DNA reads TGTGCCACCAGTGGGGTAGGGACAGCGAACACCGGGGAGCTGTTTTTT.

The chain has TRBV28 and TRBJ1-5; no clear D gene. The ends were cut back, 6 bases at V and 0 bases at J, with 12 bases in the middle. Germline CDR1 and CDR2: MDHEN and SYDVKM. The CDR3 is 15 residues long. The DNA for the CDR3 is TGTGCCAGCAGAAACCCAACTGGTAGCAATCAGCCCCAGCATTTT. It yields the protein CASRNPTGSNQPQHF.

This chain connects TRBV7-2 to TRBJ2-1; 8 bases fit TRBD2. The CDR3 has 16 amino acids. With 3 bases clipped from V and 0 bases from J, the junction kept 4 bases outside the gene matches. Germline loops: CDR1 SGHTA, CDR2 FQGNSA. The CDR3 nucleotides are TGTGCCAGCAGCTTCGGGGGGGGGAGCTCCTACAATGAGCAGTTCTTC. Translating gives CASSFGGGSSYNEQFF.

The chain has TRBV4-3 and TRBJ2-1, with 12 bases lining up with TRBD2. J was trimmed by 3 bases and V by 1 base; bases with no gene match: 13. This CDR3 is 20 amino acids long. Germline V gene lookup returns CDR1 LGHNA and CDR2 YSLEER. CDR3 nucleotides: TGCGCCAGCAGCCAAGTGGGCCGGACTAGCGGGACAAAGAACTACAATGAGCAGTTCTTC. It translates to CASSQVGRTSGTKNYNEQFF.

The chain recombines TRBV5-1 with TRBJ2-5; 9 bases agree with TRBD1. V was pared by 4 bases and J by 1 base, with 8 bases of the junction left unmatched. Germline lookup yields CDR1 SGHRS and CDR2 YFSETQ. The CDR3 totals 16 residues. DNA for the CDR3: TGCGCCAGCAGCCTCACGACAGGGGGTTTCCAAGAGACCCAGTACTTC. It translates to CASSLTTGGFQETQYF.

The CDR3 protein is CASSLDHLAGGNEQFF. DNA for the CDR3: TGTGCCAGCAGCTTAGATCACCTAGCGGGGGGAAATGAGCAGTTCTTC. This chain connects TRBV11-2 to TRBJ2-1; 11 bases agree with TRBD2. Trimming removed 0 bases from V and 7 bases from J; junction bases left unmatched: 5. Germline CDR1 and CDR2: SGHAT and FQNNGV. CDR3 length: 16 amino acids.

This clone showed up just once. The chain joins TRBV7-9 to TRBJ1-6, with D perhaps TRBD1 (5 bases). The CDR3 runs 17 residues. V lost 5 bases and J lost 10, with 24 bases in between. Germline CDR1 is SEHNR and CDR2 is FQNEAQ (reference sequence). The CDR3 sequence is CASSITAGSGDGSPLHF. The DNA for the CDR3 is TGTGCCAGCAGCATAACCGCAGGGTCTGGAGATGGGTCACCCCTCCACTTT.

V usage is TRBV13 and J usage is TRBJ2-7, with TRBD1 identical over 9 bases. V was clipped by 5 bases and J by 6 bases; unmatched bases: 8. The germline CDR1 and CDR2 sequences are PRHDT and FYEKMQ (reference sequence). The CDR3 totals 14 residues. The CDR3 sequence is CASSHPGQGSEQYF. The CDR3 coding sequence is TGTGCCAGCAGCCATCCGGGACAGGGATCCGAGCAGTACTTC.

J is TRBJ1-6 and V is TRBV19, with D possibly matching TRBD1 (5 bases). The germline V gene has CDR1 LNHDA and CDR2 SQIVND (reference sequence). V was pared by 7 bases and J by 19 bases, with 14 bases between. The CDR3 is 10 amino acids. CDR3 nucleotides: TGTGCCAGTAATGCAGGGCGAACTCACTTT. It yields the protein CASNAGRTHF.

This clone appeared once. The V call is TRBV27, the J call TRBJ2-1; 7 positions match TRBD1. V trimming: 7 bases; J trimming: 5 bases; junction bases outside the gene matches: 14. Germline values: CDR1 MNHEY, CDR2 SMNVEV (reference sequence). The CDR3 loop spans 16 amino acids. The CDR3 nucleotides are TGTGCCAGCACCCACACAGGGGTTATTCCTAACAATGAGCAGTTCTTC. This encodes CASTHTGVIPNNEQFF.

The rearrangement links TRBV1 to TRBJ2-3; TRBD2 is the table's D call, not checked against the DNA. TRBV1 is a documented pseudogene. The CDR3 covers 17 residues. The CDR3 DNA follows: TGCACCAGCAGCCAAGGGGGACTAGCGGGAAACACAGATACGCAGTATTTT. It specifies CTSSQGGLAGNTDTQYF.

This clone was counted only a few times. CDR3 DNA sequence: TGTGCCAGCGGGCCCCAGCAGAACACCATATATTTT. Translating gives CASGPQQNTIYF. The rearrangement links TRBV5-6 to TRBJ1-3, with no clear D. Between the trimmed V and J ends, which lost 7 bases and 7 bases, there was a span of 12 bases. This CDR3 has 12 residues. Germline V lookup: CDR1 SGHDT, CDR2 YYEEEE. The full variable domain, rest sourced from reference TRBV5-6 and TRBJ1-3, is DAGVTQSPTHLIKTRGQQVTLRCSPKSGHDTVSWYQQALGQGPQFIFQYYEEEERQRGNFPDRFSGHQFPNYSSELNVNALLLGDSALYLCASGPQQNTIYFGEGSWLTVV.

The CDR3 region has the DNA TGTGCCAGCAGCTTAGTCCAGGGGAACACTGAAGCTTTCTTT. This translates into CASSLVQGNTEAFF. This chain uses TRBV7-9 with TRBJ1-1; a possible D gene is TRBD1 (5 bases). The germline CDR1 and CDR2 sequences are SEHNR and FQNEAQ (reference sequence). The CDR3 sequence is 14 residues long. V lost 1 base, J lost 1 base, and 7 bases lay in between.

The chain uses TRBV6-2 or TRBV6-3 and TRBJ2-5; TRBD1 matches at 8 bases. This CDR3 is built from 16 residues. From germline, CDR1 is MNHEY and CDR2 SVGEGT. V was clipped by 2 bases and J by 2 bases; unmatched bases: 7. The CDR3 coding sequence is TGTGCCAGCAGTTACGGACAGGGACCACTGCAAGAGACCCAGTACTTC. Amino acids: CASSYGQGPLQETQYF.

This chain links TRBV10-3 with TRBJ2-3, with a tentative D call TRBD2 (6 bases). V lost 8 bases and J 3 bases, leaving 15 bases between the germline ends. The CDR3 totals 14 residues. Germline V CDR1 and CDR2: ENHRY, SYGVKD. The CDR3 is CAIEGGLGTDTQYF. CDR3 sequence (DNA): TGTGCCATCGAGGGAGGTCTGGGAACAGATACGCAGTATTTT.

The rearrangement joins TRBV14 to TRBJ1-2; D is uncertain. Germline CDR1 SGHDN, CDR2 FVKESK. Deletions cut 1 base from V and 6 bases from J, with 15 bases between. This CDR3 region has 15 residues. CDR3 loop: CASSQVAGRPNGYTF. For the CDR3, the DNA is TGTGCCAGCAGCCAAGTGGCAGGTCGGCCTAATGGCTACACCTTC.

The V and J genes are TRBV7-6 and TRBJ1-4, with D uncertain. This CDR3 has 14 amino acids. Trimming left V 3 bases short and J 8 bases short, with 13 bases between. Germline assignment: CDR1 SGHVS and CDR2 FNYEAQ. DNA for the CDR3: TGTGCCAGCAGCTTCGGTCAGGCACGCGAAAAACTGTTTTTT. It yields the protein CASSFGQAREKLFF.

In DNA form, the CDR3 reads TGTGCCAGCAGTTACTTGTCAGGCCTTAACACTGAAGCTTTCTTT. This codes for CASSYLSGLNTEAFF. The J gene is TRBJ1-1, the V gene TRBV6-5; D is undetermined. The germline V gene has CDR1 MNHEY and CDR2 SVGAGI. The CDR3 totals 15 residues. Trimming cost V 1 base and J 2 bases, with 11 bases left between them.

V gene TRBV19 combines with J gene TRBJ2-1; possible D gene TRBD2, 6 bases. Trimming removed 6 bases from V and 8 bases from J, with 23 bases in between. The length of the CDR3 is 16 residues. Per the germline V gene, CDR1 is LNHDA and CDR2 is SQIVND (reference sequence). The CDR3 reads CASRGRPLRVRDEQFF. CDR3 nucleotides: TGTGCCAGTAGAGGGAGGCCCCTTCGGGTTCGAGATGAGCAGTTCTTC.

This chain joins TRBV7-2 and TRBJ2-1; 8 bases align to TRBD2. CDR1 is SGHTA, CDR2 FQGNSA, per germline. J was trimmed by 2 bases and V by 4 bases; bases with no gene match: 10. This CDR3 contains 17 residues. CDR3 region: CASSSNVGLGPYNEQFF. The CDR3 nucleotides read TGTGCCAGCAGCTCGAATGTGGGACTAGGCCCCTACAATGAGCAGTTCTTC.

The V and J genes are TRBV7-9 and TRBJ1-5; TRBD1 aligns across 7 bases. V dropped 5 bases and J dropped 2; count of bases not matched to a gene: 3. The CDR3 is 14 residues long. CDR1 is SEHNR and CDR2 is FQNEAQ in the germline V gene (reference sequence). CDR3 sequence: CASSPTGGNQPQHF. DNA for the CDR3: TGTGCCAGCAGCCCAACAGGGGGCAATCAGCCCCAGCATTTT. The variable domain in full, with the rest retrieved from reference TRBV7-9 and TRBJ1-5, is DTGVSQNPRHKITKRGQNVTFRCDPISEHNRLYWYRQTLGQGPEFLTYFQNEAQLEKSRLLSDRFSAERPKGSFSTLEIQRTEQGDSAMYLCASSPTGGNQPQHFGDGTRLSIL.

V is TRBV19 and J is TRBJ2-1; the match to TRBD2 covers 11 bases. The CDR3 is 15 amino acids. Losses at the gene ends were 6 bases for V and 5 bases for J; bases not matched to a gene: 6. Germline CDR1 is LNHDA and CDR2 is SQIVND (reference sequence). The CDR3 DNA sequence: TGTGCCAGTAGCCTCACTAGCGGGGGAAACAATGAGCAGTTCTTC. Translated: CASSLTSGGNNEQFF.

The rearrangement links TRBV25-1 to TRBJ2-3, with TRBD2 matching over 8 bases. The CDR3 totals 15 residues. CDR1 is MGHDK, CDR2 SYGVNS, per germline. V lost 5 bases and J lost 6; bases outside the gene matches: 10. The CDR3 DNA is TGTGCCAGCAGTAAGACGGGGGGGGCTTACGATACGCAGTATTTT. Its translation: CASSKTGGAYDTQYF.

As for this clone: The sample carries other DNA sequences with the same CDR3. The rearrangement uses TRBV12-3 or TRBV12-4 and TRBJ1-5; a possible D gene is TRBD1 (5 bases). This CDR3 has 13 amino acids. Trimming removed 9 bases at V and 2 bases at J, with 11 bases between. For the CDR3, the DNA is TGTGCCAGTTCCACGGGGGGCAATCAGCCCCAGCATTTT. Amino acid sequence: CASSTGGNQPQHF.

This clone was seen a handful of times. J is TRBJ2-7 and V is TRBV14; the D gene is possibly TRBD2 (6 bases). Per the germline V gene, CDR1 is SGHDN and CDR2 is FVKESK. The CDR3 runs 14 residues. Trimming left V 6 bases short and J 6 bases short, with 18 bases between. The CDR3 spells CASSHGLKAPEQYF. CDR3 nucleotide sequence: TGTGCCAGCAGTCACGGACTAAAGGCCCCCGAGCAGTACTTC.

The J gene is TRBJ1-2, the V gene TRBV5-5; D is unresolved. This CDR3 is 12 amino acids long. Germline loops: CDR1 SGHKS, CDR2 YYEKEE (reference sequence). Trimming removed 2 bases at V and 7 bases at J, with 9 bases between. The CDR3, as DNA: TGTGCCAGCAGCTTTTTATCGGGTGGCTACACCTTC. Protein: CASSFLSGGYTF.